The sequence of this TCR beta chain was determined in a study of T cell responses to AZD1222 COVID-19 vaccine. Repertoires were generated with immunoSEQ multiplex PCR, while TCRdb's copy carries only in-frame clones and drops some. This table has about 110,000 clones, 70% to 90% appearing once. J lost 1 base, V lost 8 bases, and 2 bases had no gene match. Per the germline V gene, CDR1 is KGHSH and CDR2 is LQKENI. The CDR3 has 14 amino acids. The source is an adult who received the AZD1222 COVID-19 vaccine. V is TRBV18 and J is TRBJ2-2; 9 nucleotides line up with TRBD1. Source: peripheral blood, taken 28 days after the second AZD1222 dose. Here the CDR3 reads CASRTGVNTGELFF. CDR3 DNA: TGTGCCAGCCGGACAGGGGTGAACACCGGGGAGCTGTTTTTT. Drawing the rest from reference TRBV18 and TRBJ2-2, the complete variable domain is NAGVMQNPRHLVRRRGQEARLRCSPMKGHSHVYWYRQLPEEGLKFMVYLQKENIIDESGMPKERFSAEFPKEGPSILRIQQVVRGDSAAYFCASRTGVNTGELFFGEGSRLTVL.